These 12 T cell receptor beta chains originate from one sample sequenced in a study of blood T cell repertoires in COVID-19. Method: immunoSEQ multiplex PCR; TCRdb's copy keeps in-frame clones and lacks some. The profile shows about 40,000 clones, approximately 83% of them singletons. The sequenced sample was peripheral blood. These receptors all stem from a woman aged 55 to 70 with acute or convalescent COVID-19.

V and J are TRBV11-2 and TRBJ1-4; a weak D match, TRBD1 (5 bases). Germline V lookup: CDR1 SGHAT, CDR2 FQNNGV. The V end lost 5 bases, the J end lost 4 bases, and 20 bases lay between the germline ends. The CDR3 has 17 residues. CDR3 coding DNA: TGTGCCAGCAGCCCCGGAACTCTAATAAGGGGTAATGAAAAACTGTTTTTT. Protein: CASSPGTLIRGNEKLFF.

The chain couples TRBV6-5 to TRBJ1-6; D is uncertain. This CDR3 comprises 14 residues. Trimming shortened V by 5 bases and J by 2 bases, and 7 bases separated the two germline ends. From germline, CDR1 is MNHEY and CDR2 SVGAGI. As DNA, the CDR3 is TGTGCCAGCAGTCCCGAGGCCTATAATTCACCCCTCCACTTT. It translates to CASSPEAYNSPLHF.

This clone was detected once. This CDR3 is CARSLFDRTRKNIQYF. The CDR3 DNA reads TGTGCCAGAAGCTTGTTTGATCGGACTAGAAAAAACATTCAGTACTTC. This rearrangement joins TRBV5-3 to TRBJ2-4; 7 nucleotides line up with TRBD2. TRBV5-3 is noted as an ORF with a role that remains uncertain. This CDR3 is 16 amino acids long. The ends lost 1 base at V and 4 bases at J; junction bases unmatched: 8.

The gene calls are TRBV30 and TRBJ1-1; 9 bases map to TRBD1. V was pared by 5 bases and J by 5 bases, with 6 bases of the junction left unmatched. Germline V CDR1 and CDR2: GTSNPN, SVGIG (reference sequence). The CDR3 is 13 amino acids. This chain's CDR3 is CAWGRDRATEAFF. CDR3 nucleotide sequence: TGTGCCTGGGGCCGGGACAGGGCGACTGAAGCTTTCTTT.

In its sample, this clone was seen once. CDR3: CASSGTSEETQYF. CDR3 nucleotide sequence: TGTGCCAGCAGTGGTACTAGCGAAGAGACCCAGTACTTC. The chain uses TRBV2 and TRBJ2-5; TRBD2 aligns across 7 bases. Trimming cost V 4 bases and J 3 bases; bases outside gene matches: 2. This CDR3 is built from 13 residues. The germline V gene encodes CDR1 SNHLY and CDR2 FYNNEI.

The rearrangement uses TRBV6-6 and TRBJ2-7; 13 nucleotides align to TRBD2. CDR1 is MNHNY and CDR2 is SVGAGI in the germline V gene (reference sequence). CDR3 length equals 15 residues. J lost 6 bases, V lost 4 bases, and 6 bases had no gene match. The CDR3 coding sequence is TGTGCCAGCAGTTCAACTAGCGGGAGGGCCGGCGAGCAGTACTTC. Translated: CASSSTSGRAGEQYF.

The rearrangement joins TRBV30 to TRBJ1-6; 7 positions match TRBD1. This CDR3 is built from 16 residues. V lost 3 bases and J lost 11; bases outside the gene matches: 16. CDR1 is GTSNPN and CDR2 is SVGIG in the germline V gene (reference sequence). The CDR3 DNA reads TGTGCCTGGAGGAAAATATCAGGGGGGTCCGTGGCACCCCTCCACTTT. Translated: CAWRKISGGSVAPLHF.

This clone was seen more than once but under ten times. This chain uses TRBV5-6 with TRBJ1-3, with D unclear. From germline, CDR1 is SGHDT and CDR2 YYEEEE. Trimming left V 7 bases short and J 0 bases short, with 8 bases between. CDR3 length: 13 amino acids. Here the CDR3 DNA reads TGTGCCAGCGGACTAAGCTCTGGAAACACCATATATTTT. Encoded protein: CASGLSSGNTIYF.

J is TRBJ2-1 and V is TRBV14; 14 bases map to TRBD2. Germline trimming cut 4 bases from V and 10 bases from J; bases unmatched to any gene: 3. Germline assignment: CDR1 SGHDN and CDR2 FVKESK. This CDR3 comprises 14 residues. The CDR3 DNA follows: TGTGCCAGCAGCCCCGGGACTAGCGGGAGCGAGCAGTTCTTC. Amino acids: CASSPGTSGSEQFF.

The chain couples TRBV5-6 to TRBJ2-1, with 10 bases fitting TRBD2. V shed 0 bases, J shed 6 bases, and the junction held 6 bases outside the gene matches. Germline lookup yields CDR1 SGHDT and CDR2 YYEEEE. The CDR3 is made up of 16 amino acids. The CDR3 here is CASSLVEASGGNEQFF. For the CDR3, the DNA is TGTGCCAGCAGCTTGGTAGAGGCTAGCGGGGGCAATGAGCAGTTCTTC.

V gene TRBV27 combines with J gene TRBJ1-5; 9 nucleotides agree with TRBD1. V gave up 0 bases and J gave up 6 bases; unmatched junction bases: 9. The CDR3 spans 17 residues. Germline CDR1 and CDR2: MNHEY and SMNVEV (reference sequence). In DNA, the CDR3 is TGTGCCAGCAGTTTATCGCCCGGAGGACAGGGGAGTCAGCCCCAGCATTTT. This sequence encodes CASSLSPGGQGSQPQHF.

This clone came up a few times. The chain joins TRBV9 to TRBJ2-1; 8 nucleotides align to TRBD1. The J segment lost 2 bases and the V segment lost 2 bases, leaving 3 bases of the junction unmatched. Germline V lookup: CDR1 SGDLS, CDR2 YYNGEE. The CDR3 has 15 amino acids. CDR3 protein: CASSVSGQAYNEQFF. CDR3 in DNA: TGTGCCAGCAGCGTGTCGGGACAGGCCTACAATGAGCAGTTCTTC.